A single T cell receptor beta chain is shown here with its context. The protocol was immunoSEQ multiplex PCR, while the TCRdb copy is restricted to in-frame clones and leaves out a portion. The sample contains around 260,000 clones, about 89% of which appear only once. The CDR3 spans 14 residues. From germline, CDR1 is MNHEY and CDR2 SMNVEV (reference sequence). V lost 5 bases and J lost 5; bases outside the gene matches: 7. The sample comes from a study of blood T cell repertoires in COVID-19. In the study overall: Samples taken during acute and convalescent COVID-19 were collected in the United States, Italy and Spain. T cells, B-cell-depleted T cells, or PBMCs supplied cDNA or gDNA.

The sequence derives from a woman between 50 and 59 years old with acute or convalescent COVID-19. Material for sequencing was peripheral blood. The chain employs TRBV27 and TRBJ1-1; 8 bases align to TRBD1. The CDR3 is CASSRTGGRTEAFF. The CDR3 region has the DNA TGTGCCAGCAGTCGTACAGGGGGTCGAACTGAAGCTTTCTTT.